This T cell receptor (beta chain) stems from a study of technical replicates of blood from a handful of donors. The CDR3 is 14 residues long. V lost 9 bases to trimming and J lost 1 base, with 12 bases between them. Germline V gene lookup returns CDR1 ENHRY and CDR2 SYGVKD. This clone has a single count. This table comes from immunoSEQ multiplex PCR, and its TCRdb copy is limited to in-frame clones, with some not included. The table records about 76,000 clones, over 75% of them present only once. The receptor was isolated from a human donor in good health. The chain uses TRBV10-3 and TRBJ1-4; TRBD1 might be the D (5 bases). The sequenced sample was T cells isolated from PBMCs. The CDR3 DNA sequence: TGTGCCATGGACGGGGGGGGAACTAATGAAAAACTGTTTTTT. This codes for CAMDGGGTNEKLFF.